This is a list of T cell receptor beta chains from one sample in a study of Ad26.COV2.S vaccination and SARS-CoV-2 variants. The data were produced by immunoSEQ multiplex PCR, yet TCRdb's version contains in-frame clones alone and is incomplete. The repertoire includes a few hundred thousand clones, about 83% of them detected once, and less than 3% sits in the top ten. The material sequenced was peripheral blood, taken in a trial of Ad26.COV2.S vaccine versus placebo. These TCRs come from a person between 18 and 65 years old who received the Ad26.COV2.S COVID-19 vaccine or a placebo. CDR3s leave out the opening cysteine and the closing phenylalanine or tryptophan. A D gene is named only where the DNA matches it firmly.

J | V | D | CDR3
TRBJ1-6 | TRBV27 | NA | ASRRGGSPLH
TRBJ2-3 | TRBV5-6 | NA | ASSSYRTTDTQY
TRBJ2-1 | TRBV27 | TRBD2 | ATGRYGQF
TRBJ2-7 | TRBV5-1 | TRBD1 | ASNRDSFSYEQY
TRBJ2-3 | TRBV6-2/TRBV6-3 | NA | ASSYDTDTQY
TRBJ2-2 | TRBV27 | TRBD1 | ASSLDRRNTGELF
TRBJ2-7 | TRBV30 | NA | AWSNRDGTYEQY
TRBJ2-1 | TRBV5-1 | NA | ASSSSGGPYNEQF
TRBJ1-1 | TRBV7-3 | NA | ASSLNPMNTEAF
TRBJ1-6 | TRBV4-1 | TRBD1 | ASSHPTGDINSPLH
TRBJ1-5 | TRBV18 | NA | ASSSTNDYQPQH
TRBJ1-1 | TRBV27 | NA | ASSNHDLNTEAF
TRBJ1-6 | TRBV6-5 | NA | ASRGQDYNSPLH
TRBJ2-3 | TRBV11-1 | TRBD2 | ASSLDGTSTADTQY
TRBJ1-1 | TRBV2 | NA | ASSESVRVRGTEAF
TRBJ1-2 | TRBV19 | NA | ASSILGNYGYT
TRBJ1-1 | TRBV12-3/TRBV12-4 | NA | ASSSWTEAF
TRBJ1-5 | TRBV4-2 | NA | ASSQDLVGNQPQH
TRBJ1-2 | TRBV5-6 | TRBD1 | ASSRDSAFNFYGYT
TRBJ2-2 | TRBV5-4 | TRBD2 | ASSRTSGITGELF
TRBJ2-7 | TRBV4-3 | TRBD1 | ASSQEWETGVYEQY
TRBJ1-4 | TRBV6-6 | NA | ASGRATNEKLF
TRBJ2-3 | TRBV5-5 | NA | ASSQQTGLTDTQY